Sequencing of this T cell receptor (beta chain) was carried out in a study of blood T cell repertoires in COVID-19. About the study: Samples of COVID-19 (acute and convalescent) were obtained from the United States, Italy and Spain. Sources were T cells, B-cell-depleted T cells, or PBMCs; the material itself was cDNA or gDNA.

J gave up 4 bases and V 3 bases, and 6 bases lay outside the gene matches. From germline, CDR1 is KGHSH and CDR2 LQKENI. The CDR3 is made up of 17 amino acids. In the original processing: Reference gene primer amplification yielded estimated nucleated cell counts. Repertoires were generated with immunoSEQ multiplex PCR, while TCRdb's copy carries only in-frame clones and drops some. The V and J calls and clone size are taken from that table; D and trimming were inferred from the DNA. This sample carries a few hundred thousand clones, more than 75% of them seen once, and the ten largest clones take roughly 1.1%.

This receptor was identified in a human donor with acute or convalescent COVID-19. The donor label of this sample is uncertain. V usage is TRBV18 and J usage is TRBJ2-2; TRBD1 agrees at 12 bases. Sequenced sample: peripheral blood. CDR3 residues: CASSPGTGGATTGELFF. Written as DNA, the CDR3 is TGTGCCAGCTCACCCGGGACAGGGGGCGCGACCACCGGGGAGCTGTTTTTT.